Listed here are 14 T cell receptor beta chains from one sample, sequenced in a study of cytomegalovirus exposure and HLA in healthy donors. In the PCR, 60 Vbeta and 13 Jbeta primers were used. Sequencing was performed with immunoSEQ multiplex PCR; in TCRdb, only in-frame clones are kept and a portion is missing. The sample lists around 200,000 clones; roughly 80% were seen once. The sample comprised PBMCs. The receptors derive from a girl aged 2 to 10 in good health and CMV-seronegative.

The genes are TRBV6-5 and TRBJ2-5, with D unclear. This CDR3 spans 14 amino acids. The V gene's germline CDR1 is MNHEY and CDR2 SVGAGI. V was cut by 0 bases and J by 3 bases, with 8 bases left in between. The DNA of the CDR3 is TGTGCCAGCAGTTACTCGACACGGAAAGAGACCCAGTACTTC. Translated, it gives CASSYSTRKETQYF.

CDR3 in amino acids: CASGSGGVIYNEQFF. The CDR3 coding sequence is TGCGCCAGCGGTAGCGGGGGGGTAATCTACAATGAGCAGTTCTTC. The chain is built from TRBV5-1 and TRBJ2-1, with TRBD2 identical over 11 bases. The CDR3 sequence is 15 residues long. Germline V gene lookup returns CDR1 SGHRS and CDR2 YFSETQ. Trimming cost V 7 bases and J 3 bases; bases outside gene matches: 6.

CDR3 residues: CASSFLYQPQHF. The CDR3 DNA reads as TGTGCCAGCAGTTTTTTATATCAGCCCCAGCATTTT. The V call is TRBV27, the J call TRBJ1-5, with D unclear. CDR1 is MNHEY, CDR2 SMNVEV, per germline (reference sequence). This CDR3 spans 12 amino acids. V dropped 3 bases and J dropped 5 bases, with 5 bases sitting between them.

V usage is TRBV5-4 and J usage is TRBJ2-3; TRBD2 aligns across 9 bases. With V trimmed by 3 bases and J by 2 bases, 7 bases remained unmatched. In germline, CDR1 is SGHNT, CDR2 YYREEE (reference sequence). This CDR3 is 16 amino acids long. CDR3: CASSSWREGFTDTQYF. The CDR3, as DNA: TGTGCCAGCAGCTCTTGGCGGGAGGGATTCACAGATACGCAGTATTTT.

The V gene is TRBV4-1, the J gene TRBJ2-2; TRBD2 might be the D (5 bases). The CDR3 runs 14 residues. The germline V and J ends were trimmed by 5 bases and 2 bases, with 9 bases remaining between them. Germline assignment: CDR1 MGHRA and CDR2 YSYEKL. The CDR3 here is CASSLDSNTGELFF. The CDR3 bases are TGCGCCAGCAGCTTGGACTCCAACACCGGGGAGCTGTTTTTT.

The chain recombines TRBV4-1 with TRBJ2-1, with 8 bases fitting TRBD1. The CDR3 extends over 18 amino acids. Unmatched junction bases numbered 13, after V lost 0 bases and J lost 6 bases. Looked up from germline, CDR1 is MGHRA and CDR2 is YSYEKL. The CDR3 DNA reads TGCGCCAGCAGCCAAGATTCCCCGAGGACAGGGTACCCCAATGAGCAGTTCTTC. It encodes CASSQDSPRTGYPNEQFF.

The V call is TRBV11-2, the J call TRBJ2-7, with 8 bases aligning to TRBD2. The CDR3 is 14 residues long. The germline V gene has CDR1 SGHAT and CDR2 FQNNGV. The V segment lost 2 bases and the J segment 4 bases; nucleotides outside the gene matches: 4. The CDR3 loop reads CASSLREGRYEQYF. The CDR3 region has the DNA TGTGCCAGCAGCTTACGGGAGGGCCGGTACGAGCAGTACTTC.

The V and J genes are TRBV6-5 and TRBJ2-1; the D gene is possibly TRBD2 (6 bases). V shed 2 bases and J shed 4 bases, with 12 bases lying between them. There are 15 residues in the CDR3. Germline assignment: CDR1 MNHEY and CDR2 SVGAGI. The CDR3 region is CASSYLAGRYNEQFF. CDR3 in DNA: TGTGCCAGCAGTTACCTGGCGGGGAGGTACAATGAGCAGTTCTTC.

The chain couples TRBV9 to TRBJ2-7, with 9 bases lining up with TRBD2. This CDR3 contains 16 residues. CDR1 is SGDLS and CDR2 is YYNGEE in the germline V gene. V lost 4 bases to trimming and J lost 2 bases; unmatched junction nucleotides: 10. CDR3 amino acids: CASSPRPGTSTYEQYF. The CDR3 DNA reads as TGTGCCAGCAGCCCTCGGCCGGGGACTAGCACCTACGAGCAGTACTTC.

The V call is TRBV18, the J call TRBJ1-1, with TRBD1 identical over 10 bases. Losses at the gene ends were 3 bases for V and 3 bases for J; bases not matched to a gene: 7. The germline CDR1 and CDR2 sequences are KGHSH and LQKENI. The CDR3 sequence is 16 residues long. CDR3 amino acids: CASSPRQGAGDTEAFF. Here the CDR3 DNA reads TGTGCCAGCTCACCTAGACAGGGGGCGGGGGACACTGAAGCTTTCTTT. The full variable domain, completed using reference TRBV18 and TRBJ1-1, is NAGVMQNPRHLVRRRGQEARLRCSPMKGHSHVYWYRQLPEEGLKFMVYLQKENIIDESGMPKERFSAEFPKEGPSILRIQQVVRGDSAAYFCASSPRQGAGDTEAFFGQGTRLTVV.

V usage is TRBV4-2 and J usage is TRBJ1-2, with 8 bases that match TRBD1. J lost 4 bases, V lost 2 bases, and 3 bases had no gene match. The length of the CDR3 is 14 residues. Germline assignment: CDR1 LGHNA and CDR2 YNFKEQ. CDR3 DNA: TGTGCCAGCAGCCAAAATACAGGGGGCTATGGCTACACCTTC. The encoded protein is CASSQNTGGYGYTF.

This chain links TRBV7-4 with TRBJ1-2; 10 bases are a match to TRBD1. CDR3 length: 18 amino acids. Trimming cost V 5 bases and J 0 bases; bases outside gene matches: 12. Germline V gene lookup returns CDR1 SGHVT and CDR2 SQSDAQ. DNA of the CDR3: TGTGCCAGCAGCACGGGACAGGGGCCCTTTCCCCCTAACTATGGCTACACCTTC. Protein product: CASSTGQGPFPPNYGYTF.

V is TRBV5-1 and J is TRBJ2-1, with 15 nucleotides matching TRBD2. CDR3 length equals 16 residues. The J segment lost 6 bases and the V segment lost 4 bases, leaving 5 bases of the junction unmatched. CDR1 is SGHRS and CDR2 is YFSETQ in the germline V gene. For the CDR3, the DNA is TGCGCCAGCAGCCTAAGGACTAGCGGGGGGGCCAATGAGCAGTTCTTC. The encoded protein is CASSLRTSGGANEQFF.

The CDR3 here is CASSPRDRNNEQFF. The CDR3 coding sequence is TGTGCCAGTAGCCCCCGGGACAGAAACAATGAGCAGTTCTTC. The V gene is TRBV19, the J gene TRBJ2-1; 7 bases agree with TRBD1. The CDR3 is made up of 14 amino acids. CDR1 LNHDA and CDR2 SQIVND come from the germline V gene (reference sequence). The trim removed 6 bases at V and 5 bases at J, leaving 7 bases unmatched.